This record looks at one T cell receptor (beta chain) sequence and its context. This clonotype was seen at least ten times. Its antigen specificity is not known. The input lacks base qualities; no much larger clone sits a single base away. The CDR3 spans 15 residues, from the cysteine through the phenylalanine. CDR3 DNA is the only sequence kept; it has 45 bases, read in frame from the first base. Trimming at the junction amounts to 5 bases on V and 7 bases on J, and the germline ends lie 17 bases apart. CDR1 and CDR2, per the germline V gene, are SGHTA and FQGNSA. Libraries were prepared through PCR. Sequencing took place on an Illumina HiSeq 2500. TCR library preparation used molecular barcoding, with unique molecular identifiers applied to normalize quantification of the TCRbeta repertoire. TCRdb reworked the public reads: Q25 trimming with fastp, MiXCR clone assembly, productive beta chains retained. Each record represents a unique CDR3 protein, reported with the most common genes and DNA among its rows. Counted in this sample were roughly 790,000 distinct CDR3 sequences; about 15% of them appeared once. The ten largest clones capture just under 5% of the sample.

The sample is drawn from a study of T-cell reconstitution after alpha-beta-depleted transplantation in children (dated by TCRdb to 2016 to 2017). Regarding the complete study: Using TCR repertoire profiling, the study followed T-cell immune reconstitution in a quantitative way in children after TCRalphabeta/CD19-depleted allogeneic hematopoietic cell transplantation. Beyond this particular receptor, the publication reports: The apparently early alphabetaT-cell count recovery about two months after transplant was reportedly dependent on only several hundred rapidly expanded clones derived from non-depleted graft cells. The frequencies of hyperexpanded clones fell over the following months, and after one year, T-cell counts and TCRbeta diversity were mostly attributed to newly produced T cells. In some patients, high TCRbeta diversity at day 60 was attributed to recipient T cells and intrathymic progenitors that had survived conditioning.

The treatment or condition label, read with the paper, signifies: allogeneic hematopoietic cell transplantation with graft depleted of TCRalphabeta T cells and CD19 B cells. TCRalphabeta/CD19-depleted allogeneic hematopoietic cell grafts were given to the transplant recipients, all of whom were children. This chain is built from TRBV7-2 and TRBJ1-4, with a weak D call of TRBD1 (5 bases match). The source was PBMCs, mostly from graft donor cells, collected 360 days after TCRalphabeta/CD19-depleted stem cell transplant. This sequence was found in a male patient between 10 and 17 years old who had a stem cell transplant for acute lymphoblastic leukemia, so the T cells may come from the graft donor. The bases read TGTGCCAGCAGCAACCCTGTTGGGGCTAGTGAAAAACTGTTTTTT. The resulting protein is CASSNPVGASEKLFF.